This record concerns one T cell receptor (beta chain) sequence. Clones were read by immunoSEQ multiplex PCR, and TCRdb kept only the in-frame ones, dropping some. The sample has about 24,000 clones, approximately 90% seen once. Germline V gene lookup returns CDR1 SGHRS and CDR2 YFSETQ. This CDR3 comprises 17 residues. The ends lost 0 bases at V and 1 base at J; junction bases unmatched: 6. The sample originates from a study of OX40 agonist ivuxolimab in advanced cancers. Background on the study: Ivuxolimab is a fully human IgG2 antibody that activates OX40 (CD134).

This material consisted of CD4+ or CD8+ T cells sorted from blood, taken in a trial of the OX40 agonist ivuxolimab. The clonotype was recovered from an adult with an advanced solid tumor such as melanoma, head and neck, liver or kidney cancer. V gene TRBV5-1 combines with J gene TRBJ2-2; 7 nucleotides line up with TRBD1. CDR3 DNA: TGCGCCAGCAGCTTGGCTATAACAGGGGAGAACACCGGGGAGCTGTTTTTT. This encodes CASSLAITGENTGELFF.